Presented here are 2 T cell receptor beta chains from one specimen sequenced in a study of blood T cell repertoires in COVID-19. Measured with immunoSEQ multiplex PCR; TCRdb has only the in-frame clones, and not every one. The table records almost 500,000 clones, 88% of them present only once. The specimen was PBMCs or T cells enriched from blood (not recorded which). These receptors came from a woman aged 60-75 years who had recovered from COVID-19.

This clone was detected a few times. J is TRBJ1-2 and V is TRBV7-8; 7 nucleotides match TRBD1. CDR3 length equals 16 residues. Losses at the gene ends were 2 bases for V and 3 bases for J; bases not matched to a gene: 9. Germline CDR1 reads SGHVS; CDR2 reads FQNEAQ. The CDR3 DNA sequence: TGTGCCAGCAGCTTAACTAGTGGACAGGTAGACTATGGCTACACCTTC. Translation gives CASSLTSGQVDYGYTF.

The chain joins TRBV7-9 to TRBJ1-5; the D gene is possibly TRBD1 (5 bases). Germline V gene lookup returns CDR1 SEHNR and CDR2 FQNEAQ (reference sequence). The CDR3 covers 14 residues. V lost 6 bases, J lost 0 bases, and 9 bases lay in between. CDR3 nucleotides: TGTGCCAGCAGTCCCAGGGATAGCAATCAGCCCCAGCATTTT. Translated, it gives CASSPRDSNQPQHF.